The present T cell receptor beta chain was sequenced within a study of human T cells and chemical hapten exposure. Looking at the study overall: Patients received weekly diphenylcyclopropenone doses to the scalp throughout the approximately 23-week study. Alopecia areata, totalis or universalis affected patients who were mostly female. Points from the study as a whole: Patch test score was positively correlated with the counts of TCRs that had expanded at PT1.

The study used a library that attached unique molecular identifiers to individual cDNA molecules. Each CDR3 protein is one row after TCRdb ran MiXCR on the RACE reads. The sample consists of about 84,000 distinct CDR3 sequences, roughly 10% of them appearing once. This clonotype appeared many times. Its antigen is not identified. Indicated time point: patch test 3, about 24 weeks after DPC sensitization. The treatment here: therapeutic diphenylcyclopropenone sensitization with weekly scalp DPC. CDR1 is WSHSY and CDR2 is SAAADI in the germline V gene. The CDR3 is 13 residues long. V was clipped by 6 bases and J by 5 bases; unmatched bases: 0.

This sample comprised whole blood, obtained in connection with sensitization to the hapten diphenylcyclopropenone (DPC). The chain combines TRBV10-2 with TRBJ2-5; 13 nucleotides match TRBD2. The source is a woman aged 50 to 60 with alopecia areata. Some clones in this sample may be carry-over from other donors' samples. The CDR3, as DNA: TGCGCCAGCAGGACTAGCGGGAGGGAGACCCAGTACTTC. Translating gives CASRTSGRETQYF.